The source of this T cell receptor (beta chain) is a study of control samples from healthy donors and cancer patients (dated by TCRdb to the early 2020s). Note on this clone: Its antigen is unknown. Base qualities are not at hand, and no much larger clone is one base apart.

The library was generated by the immunoSEQ multiplex PCR assay. The table comes from immuneACCESS by way of TCRdb, which keeps in-frame sequences with V and J called. Part of the clones is missing from these tables; in studies checked, under half for an unresolved V gene and the rest for unknown reasons. The sample table lists 85,000 to 95,000 clones, about 87% of them with a count of one. The top ten constitute about an eighth of the sample. Germline trimming amounts to 3 bases on V and 6 bases on J, with 8 as the count of junction bases outside the gene matches. The CDR3 runs 16 residues from the cysteine to the phenylalanine. Only CDR3 DNA is held: 48 bases, read in frame from base 1. The germline V gene encodes CDR1 KGHSH and CDR2 LQKENI.

The source material was blood. The origin of this receptor is a woman in her 70s in good health. The rearranged chain carries TRBV18 and TRBJ1-6; a stretch of 7 junction bases matches TRBD1. The DNA is as follows: TGTGCCAGCTCACCTGCTGATGGACAGGTTAATTCACCCCTCCACTTT. Translated, this is CASSPADGQVNSPLHF. Joined to the reference TRBV18 and TRBJ1-6 proteins, this CDR3 gives the full variable domain: NAGVMQNPRHLVRRRGQEARLRCSPMKGHSHVYWYRQLPEEGLKFMVYLQKENIIDESGMPKERFSAEFPKEGPSILRIQQVVRGDSAAYFCASSPADGQVNSPLHFGNGTRLTVT.